A single sample gave rise to the 7 T cell receptor beta chains below, sequenced in a study of shared clonotypes between healthy human individuals. Terminally differentiated effector memory CD45RA+ cells were left out of the naive CD8 fraction, which was CD45RO-negative and positively selected for CCR7. Sequencing was performed with immunoSEQ multiplex PCR; in TCRdb, only in-frame clones are kept and a portion is missing. The sample yields approximately 720,000 clones, about 90% seen once. Sequences were obtained from naive CD8+ T cells sorted from blood. Source of these receptors: a man aged 25-45 years in good health.

This clone was seen once. The rearrangement joins TRBV7-8 to TRBJ2-1; 9 nucleotides agree with TRBD2. Germline V gene data show CDR1 as SGHVS and CDR2 as FQNEAQ. V trimming: 3 bases; J trimming: 8 bases; junction bases outside the gene matches: 5. The CDR3 consists of 14 residues. CDR3 loop: CASSFRAGGHEQFF. CDR3 DNA sequence: TGTGCCAGCAGCTTCCGAGCGGGGGGACATGAGCAGTTCTTC.

The J gene is TRBJ2-7, the V gene TRBV18; no firm D call. V lost 4 bases, J lost 9 bases, and 22 bases lay in between. The germline gives CDR1 KGHSH, CDR2 LQKENI. The CDR3 covers 15 residues. CDR3 region: CASSLDASSYGMQYF. For the CDR3, the DNA is TGTGCCAGCTCACTAGACGCGTCCTCCTACGGTATGCAGTACTTC. Variable domain in full (rest from reference TRBV18 and TRBJ2-7): NAGVMQNPRHLVRRRGQEARLRCSPMKGHSHVYWYRQLPEEGLKFMVYLQKENIIDESGMPKERFSAEFPKEGPSILRIQQVVRGDSAAYFCASSLDASSYGMQYFGPGTRLTVT.

This chain connects TRBV5-1 to TRBJ1-1, with D perhaps matching TRBD1 (6 bases). The germline gives CDR1 SGHRS, CDR2 YFSETQ. V was trimmed by 4 bases and J by 3 bases, leaving 13 bases between them. This CDR3 spans 14 amino acids. The CDR3 DNA reads as TGCGCCAGCAGCCCCTGGACAGCGCACACTGAAGCTTTCTTT. It codes for CASSPWTAHTEAFF.

The J gene is TRBJ1-5, the V gene TRBV6-1; D is possibly TRBD1 (6 bases). The CDR3 totals 15 residues. In germline, CDR1 is MNHNS, CDR2 SASEGT. V lost 3 bases and J 4 bases, leaving 13 bases between the germline ends. CDR3 sequence (DNA): TGTGCCAGCAGTGATGTCCAGGGGTTAAATCAGCCCCAGCATTTT. It yields the protein CASSDVQGLNQPQHF.

V and J are TRBV29-1 and TRBJ2-1; TRBD2 matches at 13 bases. The CDR3 has 17 amino acids. CDR1 SQVTM and CDR2 ANQGSEA come from the germline V gene. The V segment lost 5 bases and the J segment 0 bases; nucleotides outside the gene matches: 7. The CDR3 region has the DNA TGCAGCGTTATAGGACTAGCGGGAGAAATCTCCTACAATGAGCAGTTCTTC. As protein: CSVIGLAGEISYNEQFF.

The chain is built from TRBV23-1 and TRBJ2-3; 8 nucleotides agree with TRBD1. TRBV23-1 is recorded as an ORF, its role being uncertain. The CDR3 runs 16 residues. Germline trimming cut 1 base from V and 2 bases from J; bases unmatched to any gene: 5. The DNA of the CDR3 is TGCGCCAGCAGTCAATTGGAGACAGGGGACACAGATACGCAGTATTTT. As protein: CASSQLETGDTDTQYF.

This clone was seen repeatedly, ten times or more. The gene calls are TRBV6-5 and TRBJ2-1; 7 nucleotides align to TRBD1. This CDR3 region has 15 residues. The V gene's germline CDR1 is MNHEY and CDR2 SVGAGI. With 3 bases clipped from V and 4 bases from J, the junction kept 6 bases outside the gene matches. In DNA form, the CDR3 reads TGTGCCAGCAGTTATTTGACAGGGAAATACAATGAGCAGTTCTTC. Protein sequence: CASSYLTGKYNEQFF.